This T cell receptor beta chain was sequenced during a study of blood T cells in healthy people across ages. The overall study: Through template switching, about one barcoded beta molecule was captured per two T cells, as measured in model experiments.

Primed by a sample-barcoded 5' primer and a J-beta primer mix, a second PCR proceeded for 7 to 11 cycles. TCRdb recomputed calls from the 5' RACE reads with MiXCR, one row per CDR3 protein. The sample lists about 570,000 distinct CDR3 sequences, about 26% occurring once. Study results and caveats: Long-lived donors had more naive CD4+ cells and higher diversity than aged donors. Correlation between TCR beta diversity and naive T cell percentage was strong. Significant beta diversity loss was already apparent by age roughly 43, declining roughly linearly.

The CDR3 has 11 amino acids. Trimming shortened V by 0 bases and J by 9 bases, and 4 bases separated the two germline ends. The germline CDR1 and CDR2 sequences are SGHDT and YYEEEE. Points on this clonotype: What it binds is unknown.

Material: blood. The sequence was collected from a woman between 70 and 85 years old in good health. V and J are TRBV5-6 and TRBJ2-4; unclear D gene. CDR3 amino acids: CASSLGSIQYF. The CDR3 DNA follows: TGTGCCAGCAGCTTGGGCAGCATTCAGTACTTC.